Below are 22 T cell receptor beta chains sequenced from a single sample in a study of OX40 agonist ivuxolimab in advanced cancers. This table comes from immunoSEQ multiplex PCR, and its TCRdb copy is limited to in-frame clones, with some not included. The sample carries roughly 92,000 clones, 70% to 85% recorded once. The sample was CD4+ or CD8+ T cells sorted from blood, taken in a trial of the OX40 agonist ivuxolimab. Every receptor here comes from an adult with an advanced solid tumor such as melanoma, head and neck, liver or kidney cancer.

V usage is TRBV6-1 and J usage is TRBJ1-2; possible D gene TRBD1, 5 bases. CDR3 length: 15 residues. Looked up from germline, CDR1 is MNHNS and CDR2 is SASEGT. The ends were cut back, 2 bases at V and 8 bases at J, with 18 bases in the middle. DNA of the CDR3: TGTGCCAGCAGTGAAAACCTAGGGGCAGCGGGGGGCTACACCTTC. It encodes CASSENLGAAGGYTF.

The J gene is TRBJ2-5, the V gene TRBV19; 10 bases match TRBD2. Per the germline V gene, CDR1 is LNHDA and CDR2 is SQIVND (reference sequence). The CDR3 runs to 14 residues. V shed 3 bases and J 9 bases; nucleotides not matched to a gene: 7. The CDR3, as DNA: TGTGCCAGTAGTATCGGAGCGGGAGGGCCGCCCCAGTACTTC. Encoded protein: CASSIGAGGPPQYF.

V gene TRBV15 combines with J gene TRBJ1-5; D possibly corresponds to TRBD1 (5 bases). The CDR3 extends over 14 amino acids. Trimming removed 3 bases from V and 2 bases from J, with 8 bases in between. Germline loops: CDR1 LNHNV, CDR2 YYDKDF (reference sequence). CDR3 nucleotide sequence: TGTGCCACCAGCAGGGGGGTAGGCAATCAGCCCCAGCATTTT. Translated, it gives CATSRGVGNQPQHF.

The rearrangement links TRBV2 to TRBJ1-4, with TRBD1 identical over 7 bases. There are 14 residues in the CDR3. The V segment lost 5 bases and the J segment 4 bases; nucleotides outside the gene matches: 4. The V gene's germline CDR1 is SNHLY and CDR2 FYNNEI. In DNA form, the CDR3 reads TGTGCCAGCAGTACAGGGGTGCTTAATGAAAAACTGTTTTTT. Translating gives CASSTGVLNEKLFF.

The rearrangement links TRBV6-1 to TRBJ1-1; the D gene is possibly TRBD1 (5 bases). Looked up from germline, CDR1 is MNHNS and CDR2 is SASEGT. The CDR3 sequence is 13 residues long. Trimming removed 1 base at V and 9 bases at J, with 12 bases between. Here the CDR3 reads CASSEDPGPQAFF. CDR3 nucleotides: TGTGCCAGCAGTGAAGATCCGGGGCCGCAAGCTTTCTTT.

The V and J genes are TRBV7-2 and TRBJ2-7; D not resolved. V was trimmed by 0 bases and J by 0 bases, leaving 12 bases between them. The CDR3 runs 16 residues. Germline assignment: CDR1 SGHTA and CDR2 FQGNSA. CDR3 nucleotides: TGTGCCAGCAGCTTAGCCCAGCCACCTCCCTCCTACGAGCAGTACTTC. It translates to CASSLAQPPPSYEQYF.

This chain uses TRBV7-6 with TRBJ2-1; possibly TRBD2 for D (6 bases). The V end was cut by 5 bases, the J end by 5 bases, with 16 bases between. Looked up from germline, CDR1 is SGHVS and CDR2 is FNYEAQ. The CDR3 has 15 residues. The CDR3 sequence: CASSPETGLHNEQFF. In DNA form, the CDR3 reads TGTGCCAGCAGCCCAGAAACGGGACTCCACAATGAGCAGTTCTTC.

Written as DNA, the CDR3 is TGCGCCAGCAGGTTTCAAGAGACCCAGTACTTC. Encoded protein: CASRFQETQYF. The chain combines TRBV10-2 with TRBJ2-5; no firm D call. The CDR3 covers 11 residues. V lost 6 bases and J 2 bases, leaving 4 bases between the germline ends. Looked up from germline, CDR1 is WSHSY and CDR2 is SAAADI.

For the CDR3, the DNA is TGTGCCAGCAGCTTTGGGGACATCTATGGCTACACCTTC. It encodes CASSFGDIYGYTF. The chain recombines TRBV5-6 with TRBJ1-2; D possibly corresponds to TRBD1 (6 bases). With 2 bases removed from V and 4 bases from J, the gap between germline ends came to 9 bases. The CDR3 sequence is 13 residues long. Germline V gene sequence: CDR1 SGHDT, CDR2 YYEEEE.

The chain is built from TRBV7-6 and TRBJ1-1, with D unresolved. Germline assignment: CDR1 SGHVS and CDR2 FNYEAQ. This CDR3 has 14 residues. V was shortened by 5 bases and J by 1 base, with 11 bases between the two germline ends. The CDR3 region is CASSPRGKNTEAFF. CDR3 coding DNA: TGTGCCAGCAGCCCCAGAGGGAAGAACACTGAAGCTTTCTTT.

The J gene is TRBJ1-5, the V gene TRBV18; D perhaps matches TRBD1 (5 bases). Germline CDR1 and CDR2: KGHSH and LQKENI. Trimming stripped 2 bases from V and 5 bases from J, with 10 bases between. CDR3 length: 14 residues. CDR3 loop: CASSPGGGDQPQHF. Here the CDR3 DNA reads TGTGCCAGCTCACCAGGGGGTGGAGATCAGCCCCAGCATTTT.

The J gene is TRBJ1-5, the V gene TRBV12-5, with 9 bases fitting TRBD1. The ends lost 0 bases at V and 1 base at J; junction bases unmatched: 16. Germline V gives CDR1 LGHNT, CDR2 FRNRAP. CDR3 length: 21 residues. The CDR3 DNA is TGTGCTAGTGGTTTGGTACCTGGCGGGGACAGGGCGACAAGGAGCAATCAGCCCCAGCATTTT. Its translation: CASGLVPGGDRATRSNQPQHF.

The J gene is TRBJ2-3, the V gene TRBV2, with TRBD2 identical over 14 bases. The germline CDR1 and CDR2 sequences are SNHLY and FYNNEI. The CDR3 sequence is 18 residues long. J was trimmed by 6 bases and V by 4 bases; bases with no gene match: 12. This CDR3 reads CASSGTSGGTVGWDTQYF. CDR3 nucleotide sequence: TGTGCCAGCAGTGGGACTAGCGGGGGGACGGTTGGTTGGGATACGCAGTATTTT. The full variable domain, completed using reference TRBV2 and TRBJ2-3, is EPEVTQTPSHQVTQMGQEVILRCVPISNHLYFYWYRQILGQKVEFLVSFYNNEISEKSEIFDDQFSVERPDGSNFTLKIRSTKLEDSAMYFCASSGTSGGTVGWDTQYFGPGTRLTVL.

This clone was found many times. This sequence joins TRBV27 and TRBJ1-1; D remains unclear. The CDR3 sequence is 13 residues long. Germline-derived CDR1 and CDR2 are MNHEY and SMNVEV (reference sequence). Between the trimmed V and J ends, which lost 5 bases and 1 base, there was a span of 8 bases. The chain's CDR3 is CASSPRQNTEAFF. The CDR3 DNA is TGTGCCAGCAGTCCCCGACAGAACACTGAAGCTTTCTTT.

This chain's CDR3 is CSAKQVMEAFF. Here the CDR3 DNA reads TGCAGTGCTAAACAGGTTATGGAAGCTTTCTTT. V usage is TRBV20-1 and J usage is TRBJ1-1, with D perhaps matching TRBD1 (5 bases). Trimming shortened V by 4 bases and J by 8 bases, and 11 bases separated the two germline ends. Germline V gene lookup returns CDR1 DFQATT and CDR2 SNEGSKA (reference sequence). This CDR3 has 11 amino acids.

This clone was seen just once. The J gene is TRBJ1-2, the V gene TRBV6-5; a weak D match, TRBD1 (5 bases). Per germline, CDR1 MNHEY and CDR2 SVGAGI. V lost 7 bases to trimming and J lost 4 bases, with 13 bases between them. The CDR3 has 13 amino acids. CDR3 nucleotides: TGTGCCAGCAAGAGGGGCCCCCTCTATGGCTACACCTTC. Translated, it gives CASKRGPLYGYTF.

The genes are TRBV4-3 and TRBJ2-6; D uncertain. V gave up 1 base and J gave up 4 bases, with 8 bases separating them. Germline CDR1 reads LGHNA; CDR2 reads YSLEER. The CDR3 extends over 15 amino acids. CDR3 DNA sequence: TGCGCCAGCAGCCAAGGCATGGGGGGGGCCAACGTCCTGACTTTC. It encodes CASSQGMGGANVLTF.

This sequence joins TRBV5-6 and TRBJ1-5, with D tentatively TRBD1 (5 bases). The CDR3 totals 15 residues. The germline V and J ends were trimmed by 2 bases and 2 bases, with 11 bases remaining between them. CDR1 and CDR2 from the germline V gene are SGHDT and YYEEEE. The CDR3 spells CASSFSGAGNQPQHF. In DNA, the CDR3 is TGTGCCAGCAGCTTTTCCGGGGCGGGCAATCAGCCCCAGCATTTT. Drawing the rest from reference TRBV5-6 and TRBJ1-5, the complete variable domain is DAGVTQSPTHLIKTRGQQVTLRCSPKSGHDTVSWYQQALGQGPQFIFQYYEEEERQRGNFPDRFSGHQFPNYSSELNVNALLLGDSALYLCASSFSGAGNQPQHFGDGTRLSIL.

The chain recombines TRBV10-3 with TRBJ2-5; 8 bases are a match to TRBD2. Near its end, the DNA agrees better with TRBJ2-7, so the J call may be wrong. Germline-derived CDR1 and CDR2 are ENHRY and SYGVKD. The CDR3 covers 16 residues. In nucleotides, the CDR3 is TGTGCCATCAGTGAGCCAAAACTAGCGGCCCCTTACGAGCAGTACTTC. It specifies CAISEPKLAAPYEQYF.

The chain couples TRBV7-9 to TRBJ2-4; no reliable D call. Trimming left V 3 bases short and J 2 bases short, with 2 bases between. CDR1 SEHNR and CDR2 FQNEAQ come from the germline V gene (reference sequence). The CDR3 runs 12 residues. CDR3 amino acids: CASSLSKNIQYF. CDR3 bases: TGTGCCAGCAGCTTGTCCAAAAACATTCAGTACTTC.

This chain connects TRBV6-5 to TRBJ2-7; D ambiguous. Germline V gene lookup returns CDR1 MNHEY and CDR2 SVGAGI. V was shortened by 2 bases and J by 0 bases, with 11 bases between the two germline ends. The CDR3 is made up of 15 amino acids. The DNA for the CDR3 is TGTGCCAGCAGTTACGGGCGGCTAGTCTCCTACGAGCAGTACTTC. The encoded protein is CASSYGRLVSYEQYF.

V is TRBV11-2 and J is TRBJ1-4; TRBD1 aligns across 10 bases. This CDR3 contains 15 residues. The J segment lost 7 bases and the V segment lost 6 bases, leaving 8 bases of the junction unmatched. The V gene's germline CDR1 is SGHAT and CDR2 FQNNGV. This CDR3 reads CASSTGDRGLEKLFF. The CDR3 DNA is TGTGCCAGCAGTACGGGCGACAGGGGGCTTGAAAAACTGTTTTTT.